The source of this T cell receptor beta chain is a study of T cell clonotyping in hematopoietic cell transplantation. Described time point: recipient sample about 28 days before transplant, after cytoreduction. The method was immunoSEQ multiplex PCR; TCRdb's version includes in-frame clones alone and lacks a portion of them. Altogether about 29,000 clones are present, roughly 80% being singletons, with the ten largest covering roughly 6.8%. The germline CDR1 and CDR2 sequences are SGDLS and YYNGEE. Trimming took 4 bases from V and 4 from J, leaving 8 bases between them. The CDR3 totals 13 residues. The material was peripheral blood mononuclear cells, obtained before stem cell transplant. This chain uses TRBV9 with TRBJ2-2; D uncertain. The origin of this receptor is a woman in her 30s with chronic myeloid leukemia. Some clones in this sample may be carry-over from other donors' samples. The CDR3 region is CASSPDPTGELFF. The CDR3 nucleotides are TGTGCCAGCAGCCCGGACCCCACCGGGGAGCTGTTTTTT. Full variable domain (missing parts from reference TRBV9 and TRBJ2-2): DSGVTQTPKHLITATGQRVTLRCSPRSGDLSVYWYQQSLDQGLQFLIQYYNGEERAKGNILERFSAQQFPDLHSELNLSSLELGDSALYFCASSPDPTGELFFGEGSRLTVL.